What follows are 5 T cell receptor beta chains derived from one specimen sequenced in a study of T cell clonality in common variable immunodeficiency (dated by TCRdb to the mid-2010s). The library came from the immunoSEQ multiplex PCR assay. The table comes from immuneACCESS by way of TCRdb, which keeps in-frame sequences with V and J called. Part of the clones is missing from these tables; in studies checked, under half for an unresolved V gene and the rest for unknown reasons. The sample features tens of thousands of clones, and none is a singleton. The ten largest clones add up to around 3.3% of the sample. The sample taken for sequencing was peripheral blood mononuclear cells. The receptors here all came from a person aged 18 to 69 in good health.

As regards this clone: The CDR3 end falls 3 residues outside the read, so it is completed with the germline J gene. This rearrangement joins TRBV7-2 to TRBJ2-7; D not resolved. Between the trimmed V and J ends, which lost 1 base and 4 bases, there was a span of 8 bases. Germline CDR1 is SGHTA and CDR2 is FQGNSA. The CDR3 contains 13 residues. The part of the CDR3 DNA that was read is TGTGCCAGCAGCTTAGATACGGGTTACGAG. Its translation: CASSLDTGYE. The full CDR3 is CASSLDTGYEQYF.

This clone has a count of ten or more. The sequenced fragment ends 3 residues before the CDR3 boundary, so the rest is inferred from the germline J gene. The rearrangement uses TRBV20-1 and TRBJ1-5, with TRBD1 matching 7 bases. CDR3 size: 13 residues. Trimming at V came to 6 bases and at J to 2 bases, leaving 4 bases not matched to a gene. Germline V gene lookup returns CDR1 DFQATT and CDR2 SNEGSKA (reference sequence). CDR3 in amino acids: CSARTGRNQPQHF. The covered CDR3 bases are TGCAGTGCCCGGACAGGTCGCAATCAGCCC.

The sample holds a few counts of this clone. Here the CDR3 reads CASSIWLAGDTDTQYF. The CDR3 bases that were read are TGTGCCAGTAGTATATGGCTAGCGGGAGATACAGATACG. The chain joins TRBV19 to TRBJ2-3, with 10 bases matching TRBD2. With the read ending 3 residues before the CDR3 end, the germline J gene is used to fill in that end. Germline CDR1 reads LNHDA; CDR2 reads SQIVND (reference sequence). Trimming removed 2 bases from V and 3 bases from J; junction bases left unmatched: 5. The CDR3 has 16 residues.

In its sample, this clone was seen many times. With the read ending 3 residues before the CDR3 end, the germline J gene is used to fill in that end. The V gene is TRBV10-1, the J gene TRBJ1-6; D gene uncertain. CDR1 is WNHNN, CDR2 SYGVQD, per germline (reference sequence). The CDR3 is 11 residues long. The V end was cut by 6 bases, the J end by 12 bases, with 9 bases between. The DNA read from the CDR3 is TGCGCCAGCAGCGCTAATCGACCC. Protein product: CASSANRP. The full CDR3 sequence reads CASSANRPLHF.

This clone occurred many times. The CDR3 end lies 3 residues beyond the end of the read and is filled in from the germline J gene. This rearrangement joins TRBV4-1 to TRBJ2-1, with TRBD2 identical over 12 bases. CDR1 MGHRA and CDR2 YSYEKL come from the germline V gene. V gave up 6 bases and J gave up 6 bases; unmatched junction bases: 6. This CDR3 region has 15 residues. The part of the CDR3 DNA that was read is TGCGCCAGCAGAACCGGACTAGCGGGGAGCAATGAG. Its protein product is CASRTGLAGSNE. The CDR3 as a whole reads CASRTGLAGSNEQFF.